This T cell receptor beta chain is drawn from a study of cytomegalovirus exposure and HLA in healthy donors. Broader study findings: Presence/absence comparisons presumed near-even sequencing depth among donors.

PCR primers comprised 60 Vbeta and 13 Jbeta primers. The method was immunoSEQ multiplex PCR; TCRdb's version includes in-frame clones alone and lacks a portion of them. Here the sample spans about 140,000 clones, around three fifths being singletons. Turning to this clone: What it binds is not known.

J was trimmed by 6 bases and V by 5 bases; bases with no gene match: 7. Germline V gene data show CDR1 as SNHLY and CDR2 as FYNNEI. CDR3 length: 14 residues. Material for sequencing was PBMCs. The receptor was isolated from a male donor in good health and CMV-seronegative. The genes are TRBV2 and TRBJ1-2, with TRBD1 identical over 9 bases. This CDR3 reads CASSRTGDRDGYTF. The CDR3 DNA reads as TGTGCCAGCAGTAGGACAGGGGATCGGGATGGCTACACCTTC.